The entry below gives a single TCR beta chain sequence along with its context. The time point: patch test 1, 2 weeks after DPC sensitization. Treatment indicated: therapeutic diphenylcyclopropenone sensitization with weekly scalp DPC. The donor pool consisted of alopecia patients aged 18 to 70 years, considered suitable for DPC. This sample stems from a study of human T cells and chemical hapten exposure. This CDR3 is built from 16 residues. With V trimmed by 6 bases and J by 2 bases, 7 bases remained unmatched. CDR1 MNHEY and CDR2 SVGAGI come from the germline V gene. TCRdb analysed the RACE reads with MiXCR anew, one entry per CDR3 protein. Of roughly 180,000 distinct CDR3 sequences in the sample, approximately 20% were seen once.

The sample consisted of whole blood, taken in connection with sensitization to the hapten diphenylcyclopropenone (DPC). The receptor's source is a woman in her forties or fifties with alopecia areata. Some clones in this sample may be carry-over from other donors' samples. The chain links TRBV6-5 to TRBJ1-6; 7 bases are shared with TRBD1. DNA of the CDR3: TGTGCCAGCAGCCGGCGACAGGGCACCTATAATTCACCCCTCCACTTT. It is translated as CASSRRQGTYNSPLHF.